Below are 18 T cell receptor beta chains sequenced from a single sample in a study of blood T cell repertoires in COVID-19. The method was immunoSEQ multiplex PCR; TCRdb's version includes in-frame clones alone and lacks a portion of them. This table has approximately 150,000 clones, 75% to 90% appearing once. Sequenced material: peripheral blood. Receptors were obtained from a man aged 45-65 years who had recovered from COVID-19.

This clone was recorded only once. The CDR3 loop is CASSYSQGDGYTF. The DNA of the CDR3 is TGTGCCAGCAGCTACTCCCAGGGTGACGGCTACACCTTC. The V gene is TRBV5-6, the J gene TRBJ1-2; perhaps TRBD1 as D (5 bases). CDR1 is SGHDT and CDR2 is YYEEEE in the germline V gene. This CDR3 is 13 amino acids long. V was shortened by 3 bases and J by 8 bases, with 14 bases between the two germline ends.

The chain is built from TRBV7-2 and TRBJ2-1; 7 nucleotides line up with TRBD2. Germline assignment: CDR1 SGHTA and CDR2 FQGNSA. V lost 1 base, J lost 6 bases, and 6 bases stayed unmatched. The CDR3 is 15 residues long. The chain's CDR3 is CASSLGGGLFNEQFF. The CDR3 nucleotides are TGTGCCAGCAGCTTAGGTGGGGGACTATTCAATGAGCAGTTCTTC.

The V call is TRBV30, the J call TRBJ1-2; D ambiguous. V was shortened by 1 base and J by 8 bases, with 14 bases between the two germline ends. Germline CDR1 GTSNPN, CDR2 SVGIG (reference sequence). The CDR3 is made up of 13 amino acids. The CDR3 here is CAWSAIPSGGYTF. Here the CDR3 DNA reads TGTGCCTGGAGTGCGATCCCAAGCGGGGGCTACACCTTC. Combining the CDR3 with reference TRBV30 and TRBJ1-2 gives the whole variable domain SQTIHQWPATLVQPVGSPLSLECTVEGTSNPNLYWYRQAAGRGLQLLFYSVGIGQISSEVPQNLSASRPQDRQFILSSKKLLLSDSGFYLCAWSAIPSGGYTFGSGTRLTVV.

The CDR3 sequence is CAISDWQGTYNEQFF. The CDR3 DNA follows: TGTGCCATCAGTGACTGGCAGGGGACCTACAATGAGCAGTTCTTC. This chain uses TRBV10-3 with TRBJ2-1; D possibly corresponds to TRBD1 (6 bases). This CDR3 comprises 15 residues. V lost 3 bases and J 2 bases, leaving 11 bases between the germline ends. Germline loops: CDR1 ENHRY, CDR2 SYGVKD.

This sequence joins TRBV3-1 (or the pseudogene TRBV3-2) and TRBJ2-7; 12 bases line up with TRBD2. Germline CDR1 is LGHDT and CDR2 is YNNKEL (reference sequence). The trim removed 8 bases at V and 0 bases at J, leaving 11 bases unmatched. This CDR3 contains 17 residues. The CDR3 spells CASSILAGGPRSYEQYF. The CDR3 bases are TGTGCCAGCTCCATCCTAGCGGGGGGGCCTCGCTCCTACGAGCAGTACTTC.

Here the CDR3 reads CASSLVLSNYGYTF. CDR3 DNA sequence: TGTGCCAGCAGCTTAGTTCTATCTAACTATGGCTACACCTTC. J is TRBJ1-2 and V is TRBV7-9; D is uncertain. V lost 1 base, J lost 0 bases, and 6 bases lay in between. The CDR3 extends over 14 amino acids. Germline lookup yields CDR1 SEHNR and CDR2 FQNEAQ (reference sequence).

The chain couples TRBV6-5 to TRBJ2-3; 8 bases are a match to TRBD2. CDR3 length: 15 amino acids. V lost 2 bases, J lost 3 bases, and 4 bases stayed unmatched. Per the germline V gene, CDR1 is MNHEY and CDR2 is SVGAGI. CDR3 nucleotides: TGTGCCAGCAGTTACCGGGGGGGATGGACAGATACGCAGTATTTT. It is translated as CASSYRGGWTDTQYF.

The chain employs TRBV5-8 and TRBJ1-6, with D possibly TRBD1 on 6 matching bases. CDR1 and CDR2 from the germline V gene are SGHTS and YDEGEE. This CDR3 contains 15 residues. Trimming took 1 base from V and 5 from J, leaving 10 bases between them. The CDR3 spells CASSLNRGNNSPLHF. CDR3 DNA: TGTGCCAGCAGCTTGAATAGGGGGAATAATTCACCCCTCCACTTT.

A few counts support this clone. This chain connects TRBV4-2 to TRBJ1-1; TRBD1 might be the D (5 bases). V dropped 4 bases and J dropped 3 bases, with 9 bases sitting between them. Germline assignment: CDR1 LGHNA and CDR2 YNFKEQ. The CDR3 length is 13 residues. The CDR3: CASSRDSHTEAFF. For the CDR3, the DNA is TGTGCCAGCAGCCGAGACAGTCACACTGAAGCTTTCTTT.

V gene TRBV19 combines with J gene TRBJ1-4; no reliable D call. The CDR3 length is 12 residues. Trimming left V 8 bases short and J 7 bases short, with 11 bases between. Germline CDR1 LNHDA, CDR2 SQIVND (reference sequence). The CDR3 region is CASQNPGEKLFF. The CDR3 DNA is TGTGCCAGTCAAAACCCGGGTGAAAAACTGTTTTTT.

This chain connects TRBV5-1 to TRBJ2-1; 12 bases are a match to TRBD1. The CDR3 runs to 16 residues. Trimming removed 7 bases from V and 3 bases from J; junction bases left unmatched: 8. Per the germline V gene, CDR1 is SGHRS and CDR2 is YFSETQ. CDR3 in amino acids: CASRTGQGAFYNEQFF. CDR3 DNA: TGCGCCAGCCGAACGGGACAGGGGGCCTTCTACAATGAGCAGTTCTTC.

In regard to this clone: Compared with germline, one end of the junction differs, possibly owing to a read error. The V and J genes are TRBV18 and TRBJ1-2; D gene unclear. CDR1 is KGHSH, CDR2 LQKENI, per germline. There are 16 residues in the CDR3. The CDR3 sequence is CASSPDQASSKYGYTF. In DNA form, the CDR3 reads TGTGCCAGCTCACCGGATCAGGCCTCATCTAAATATGGCTACACCTTC.

The chain joins TRBV9 to TRBJ1-1, with TRBD1 matching 10 bases. V lost 0 bases, J lost 7 bases, and 6 bases stayed unmatched. In germline, CDR1 is SGDLS, CDR2 YYNGEE. The CDR3 totals 15 residues. In DNA, the CDR3 is TGTGCCAGCAGCGTAGAACCGGGACAGGGGTATGAAGCTTTCTTT. This encodes CASSVEPGQGYEAFF.

The count of this clone is one. The V call is TRBV10-2, the J call TRBJ2-7; D is undetermined. Germline V gene data show CDR1 as WSHSY and CDR2 as SAAADI. The ends were cut back, 3 bases at V and 2 bases at J, with 5 bases in the middle. The CDR3 is 12 amino acids. CDR3 sequence reads: CASSESTYEQYF. For the CDR3, the DNA is TGCGCCAGCAGTGAATCTACCTACGAGCAGTACTTC.

This chain uses TRBV7-8 with TRBJ2-1; 12 bases agree with TRBD2. Germline values: CDR1 SGHVS, CDR2 FQNEAQ. The length of the CDR3 is 18 residues. Trimming cost V 5 bases and J 4 bases; bases outside gene matches: 12. CDR3 coding DNA: TGTGCCAGCAGCCCAGGACTAGCGGGGCCCCAGCAGTACAATGAGCAGTTCTTC. This codes for CASSPGLAGPQQYNEQFF.

The rearrangement links TRBV3-1 (or the pseudogene TRBV3-2) to TRBJ1-2; no firm D call. Trimming removed 0 bases from V and 3 bases from J, with 5 bases in between. CDR1 and CDR2 from the germline V gene are LGHDT and YNNKEL (reference sequence). The CDR3 extends over 13 amino acids. CDR3 loop: CASSQESDYGYTF. DNA for the CDR3: TGTGCCAGCAGCCAAGAGTCGGACTATGGCTACACCTTC.

This sequence joins TRBV2 and TRBJ1-5, with 9 bases aligning to TRBD1. The germline gives CDR1 SNHLY, CDR2 FYNNEI. CDR3 length: 14 amino acids. J gave up 4 bases and V 7 bases, and 5 bases lay outside the gene matches. CDR3 coding DNA: TGTGCCAGCATTCTCGGACAGGGGAATCAGCCCCAGCATTTT. This gives the protein CASILGQGNQPQHF.

This clone was counted a single time. The V call is TRBV5-6, the J call TRBJ1-3; D might be TRBD1 (6 bases). Germline V lookup: CDR1 SGHDT, CDR2 YYEEEE. The CDR3 extends over 17 amino acids. V dropped 3 bases and J dropped 2 bases, with 18 bases sitting between them. The CDR3 DNA follows: TGTGCCAGCAGCTCTACGGGGGGGCGCATAACTGGAAACACCATATATTTT. Encoded protein: CASSSTGGRITGNTIYF.